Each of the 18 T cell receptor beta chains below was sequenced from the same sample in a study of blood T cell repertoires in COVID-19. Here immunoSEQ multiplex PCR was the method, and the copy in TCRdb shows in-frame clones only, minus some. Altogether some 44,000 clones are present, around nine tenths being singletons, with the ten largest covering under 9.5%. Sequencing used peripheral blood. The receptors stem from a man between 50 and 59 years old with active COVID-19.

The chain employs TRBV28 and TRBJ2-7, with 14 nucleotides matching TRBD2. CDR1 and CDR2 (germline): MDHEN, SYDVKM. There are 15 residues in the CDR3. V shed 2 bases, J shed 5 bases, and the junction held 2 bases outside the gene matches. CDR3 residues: CASSLPTSGRDEQYF. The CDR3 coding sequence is TGTGCCAGCAGTTTACCGACTAGCGGGAGGGACGAGCAGTACTTC.

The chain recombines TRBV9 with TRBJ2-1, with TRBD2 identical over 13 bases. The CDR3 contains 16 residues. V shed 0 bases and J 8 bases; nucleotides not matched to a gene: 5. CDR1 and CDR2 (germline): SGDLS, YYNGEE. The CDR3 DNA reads TGTGCCAGCAGCGTAGTTGGACTAGCGGGAGTTGATGAGCAGTTCTTC. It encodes CASSVVGLAGVDEQFF.

This chain's CDR3 is CASSLVLAGGVEQFF. In DNA, the CDR3 is TGTGCCAGCAGCTTAGTGCTAGCGGGAGGGGTTGAGCAGTTCTTC. V gene TRBV7-9 combines with J gene TRBJ2-1; TRBD2 agrees at 12 bases. This CDR3 has 15 amino acids. Germline V CDR1 and CDR2: SEHNR, FQNEAQ (reference sequence). Unmatched junction bases numbered 4, after V lost 1 base and J lost 9 bases.

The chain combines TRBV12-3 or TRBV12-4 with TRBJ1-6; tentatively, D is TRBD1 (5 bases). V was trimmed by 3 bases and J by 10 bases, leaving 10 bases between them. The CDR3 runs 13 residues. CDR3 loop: CASSFGAISPLHF. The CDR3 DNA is TGTGCCAGCAGTTTTGGGGCGATATCACCCCTCCACTTT.

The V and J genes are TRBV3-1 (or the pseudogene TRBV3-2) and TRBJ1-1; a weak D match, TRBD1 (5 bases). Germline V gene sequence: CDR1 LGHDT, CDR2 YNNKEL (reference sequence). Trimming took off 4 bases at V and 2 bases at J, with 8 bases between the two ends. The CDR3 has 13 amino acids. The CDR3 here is CASSLQGNTEAFF. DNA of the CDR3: TGTGCCAGCAGCCTCCAGGGAAACACTGAAGCTTTCTTT.

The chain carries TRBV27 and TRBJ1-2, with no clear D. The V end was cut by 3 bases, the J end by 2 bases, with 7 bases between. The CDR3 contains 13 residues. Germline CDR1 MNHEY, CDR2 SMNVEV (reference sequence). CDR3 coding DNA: TGTGCCAGCAGTTTGGGGAGAAACTATGGCTACACCTTC. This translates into CASSLGRNYGYTF.

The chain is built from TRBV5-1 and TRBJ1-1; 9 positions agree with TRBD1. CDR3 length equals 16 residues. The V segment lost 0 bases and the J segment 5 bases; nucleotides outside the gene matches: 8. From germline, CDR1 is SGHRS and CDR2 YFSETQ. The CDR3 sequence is CASSLAWTGAGTEAFF. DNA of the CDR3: TGCGCCAGCAGCTTGGCCTGGACAGGGGCTGGAACTGAAGCTTTCTTT.

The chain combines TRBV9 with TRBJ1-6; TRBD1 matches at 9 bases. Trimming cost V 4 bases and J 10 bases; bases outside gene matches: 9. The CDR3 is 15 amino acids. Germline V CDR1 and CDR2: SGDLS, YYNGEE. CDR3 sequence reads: CASSPLGQGNSPLHF. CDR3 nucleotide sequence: TGTGCCAGCAGCCCGTTGGGACAGGGCAACTCACCCCTCCACTTT.

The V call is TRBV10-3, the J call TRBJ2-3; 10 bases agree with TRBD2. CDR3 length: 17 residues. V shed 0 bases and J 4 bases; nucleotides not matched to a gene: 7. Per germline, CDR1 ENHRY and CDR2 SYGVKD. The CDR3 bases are TGTGCCATCAGTGAGTCGAAGCGGGAGGGAGGGGCAGATACGCAGTATTTT. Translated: CAISESKREGGADTQYF.

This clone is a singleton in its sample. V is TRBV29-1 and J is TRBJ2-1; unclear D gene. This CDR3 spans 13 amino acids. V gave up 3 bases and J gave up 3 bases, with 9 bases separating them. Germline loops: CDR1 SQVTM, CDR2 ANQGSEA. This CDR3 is CSVEGNGYNEQFF. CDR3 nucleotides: TGCAGCGTTGAGGGCAACGGCTACAATGAGCAGTTCTTC.

The CDR3 coding sequence is TGTGCCAGCAGCTTACAGGGCGTTGGACCCAATGAGCAGTTCTTC. As protein: CASSLQGVGPNEQFF. V gene TRBV7-6 combines with J gene TRBJ2-1; D is possibly TRBD1 (5 bases). This CDR3 is 15 amino acids long. The germline V and J ends were trimmed by 2 bases and 6 bases, with 14 bases remaining between them. Germline-derived CDR1 and CDR2 are SGHVS and FNYEAQ.

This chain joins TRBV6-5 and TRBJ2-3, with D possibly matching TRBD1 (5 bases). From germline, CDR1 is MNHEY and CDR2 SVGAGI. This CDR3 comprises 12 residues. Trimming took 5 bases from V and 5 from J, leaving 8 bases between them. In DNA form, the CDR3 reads TGTGCCAGCAGTAGCCAGGGAGATACGCAGTATTTT. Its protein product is CASSSQGDTQYF.

The CDR3 is CASSPVVINTEAFF. Written as DNA, the CDR3 is TGTGCCAGCAGCCCAGTGGTAATAAACACTGAAGCTTTCTTT. The rearrangement links TRBV5-5 to TRBJ1-1; D call uncertain. Germline lookup yields CDR1 SGHKS and CDR2 YYEKEE (reference sequence). V was shortened by 4 bases and J by 2 bases, with 12 bases between the two germline ends. The CDR3 is 14 amino acids.

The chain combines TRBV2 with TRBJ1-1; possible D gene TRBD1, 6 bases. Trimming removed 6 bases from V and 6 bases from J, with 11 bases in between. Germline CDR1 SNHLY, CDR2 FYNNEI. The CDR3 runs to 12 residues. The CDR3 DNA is TGTGCCAGCAGGAAGACAGGCGCTGAAGCTTTCTTT. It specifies CASRKTGAEAFF.

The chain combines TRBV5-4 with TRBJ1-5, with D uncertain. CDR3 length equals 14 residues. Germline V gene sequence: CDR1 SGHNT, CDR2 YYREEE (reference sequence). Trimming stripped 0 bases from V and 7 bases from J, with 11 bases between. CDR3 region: CASSLDGEWQPQHF. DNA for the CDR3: TGTGCCAGCAGCTTGGACGGAGAGTGGCAGCCCCAGCATTTT.

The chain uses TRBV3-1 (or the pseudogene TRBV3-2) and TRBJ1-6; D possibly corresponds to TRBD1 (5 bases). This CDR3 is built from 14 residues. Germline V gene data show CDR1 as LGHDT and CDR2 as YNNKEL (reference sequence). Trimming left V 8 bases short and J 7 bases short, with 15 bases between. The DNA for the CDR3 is TGTGCCAGCCGCCTAGGCCCAGGGAATTCACCCCTCCACTTT. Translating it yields CASRLGPGNSPLHF.

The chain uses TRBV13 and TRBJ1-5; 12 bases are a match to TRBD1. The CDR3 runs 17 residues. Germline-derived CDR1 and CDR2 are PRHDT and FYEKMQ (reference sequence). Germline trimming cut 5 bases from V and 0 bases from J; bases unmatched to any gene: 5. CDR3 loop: CASSLGTGGNSNQPQHF. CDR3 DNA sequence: TGTGCCAGCAGCCTCGGGACAGGGGGCAATAGCAATCAGCCCCAGCATTTT.

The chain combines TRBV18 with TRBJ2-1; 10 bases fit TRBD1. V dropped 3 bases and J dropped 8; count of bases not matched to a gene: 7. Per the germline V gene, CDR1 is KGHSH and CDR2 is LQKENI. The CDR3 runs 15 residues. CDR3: CASSPTGQGLDEQFF. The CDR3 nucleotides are TGTGCCAGCTCACCCACGGGACAGGGGTTGGATGAGCAGTTCTTC. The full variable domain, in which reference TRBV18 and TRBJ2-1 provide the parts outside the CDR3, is NAGVMQNPRHLVRRRGQEARLRCSPMKGHSHVYWYRQLPEEGLKFMVYLQKENIIDESGMPKERFSAEFPKEGPSILRIQQVVRGDSAAYFCASSPTGQGLDEQFFGPGTRLTVL.